The rows below give T cell receptor beta chains drawn from one sample of a study of shared clonotypes between healthy human individuals. Profiling relied on immunoSEQ multiplex PCR, and the TCRdb table lists in-frame clones only, not all of them. Among roughly 2 million clones listed, nearly 97% were seen once. Sequenced material: naive CD4+ T cells sorted from blood. The receptors here all came from a man between 18 and 29 years old in good health. Each CDR3 is given with its conserved first and last residue. D genes are given only for firm matches. Clone sizes are given selectively: once, few, many, or a class where the clone is expanded.

CDR3	DNA	length	V	J	D	size
CASSPTSGAYNEQFF	TGCGCCAGCAGCCCCACTAGCGGGGCATACAATGAGCAGTTCTTC	15	TRBV5-1	TRBJ2-1	TRBD2	NA
CASSFTGGFGELFF	TGTGCCAGCAGCTTTACCGGGGGCTTCGGGGAGCTGTTTTTT	14	TRBV7-2	TRBJ2-2	NA	NA
CASSLGSGLGNTIYF	TGTGCCAGCAGCTTGGGGTCCGGGTTAGGAAACACCATATATTTT	15	TRBV5-6	TRBJ1-3	NA	NA
CASRPGGRGQETQYF	TGTGCCAGCCGCCCTGGGGGTAGGGGACAAGAGACCCAGTACTTC	15	TRBV6-6	TRBJ2-5	NA	NA
CASSPPLGLAGAVGELFF	TGTGCCAGCAGCCCCCCCCTGGGACTAGCGGGGGCGGTAGGGGAGCTGTTTTTT	18	TRBV9	TRBJ2-2	TRBD2	NA
CASSQVAGGYNEQFF	TGCGCCAGCAGCCAAGTAGCGGGAGGGTACAATGAGCAGTTCTTC	15	TRBV4-3	TRBJ2-1	TRBD2	NA
CASSQPGQGSTDTQYF	TGCGCCAGCAGCCAACCGGGACAGGGCAGCACGGATACGCAGTATTTT	16	TRBV4-1	TRBJ2-3	TRBD1	NA
CASSESGGTEAFF	TGTGCCAGCAGTGAATCAGGTGGCACTGAAGCTTTCTTT	13	TRBV25-1	TRBJ1-1	NA	NA
CASSEHPTGDNEQFF	TGTGCCAGCAGTGAACACCCGACAGGGGACAATGAGCAGTTCTTC	15	TRBV2	TRBJ2-1	TRBD1	NA
CASSASSRVLQPQHF	TGCGCCAGCAGCGCCTCATCGCGGGTTTTGCAGCCCCAGCATTTT	15	TRBV4-1	TRBJ1-5	NA	NA
CASSYFKPPYEQYF	TGTGCCAGCAGTTACTTCAAACCTCCCTACGAGCAGTACTTC	14	TRBV6-6	TRBJ2-7	NA	NA
CASSLEWGNTEAFF	TGTGCCAGCAGCTTGGAGTGGGGAAACACTGAAGCTTTCTTT	14	TRBV5-4	TRBJ1-1	NA	NA
CASSLWRNTGELFF	TGTGCCAGCAGTTTATGGCGGAACACCGGGGAGCTGTTTTTT	14	TRBV27	TRBJ2-2	NA	NA
CATSRDTVVWTAQVGGYTF	TGTGCCACCAGCAGAGATACCGTTGTATGGACAGCCCAGGTTGGAGGCTACACCTTC	19	TRBV15	TRBJ1-2	NA	NA
CAWDSRFAGANVLTF	TGTGCCTGGGACTCCAGATTTGCCGGGGCCAACGTCCTGACTTTC	15	TRBV30	TRBJ2-6	NA	NA
CACHRQYGYTF	TGTGCCTGTCACCGACAGTATGGCTACACCTTC	11	TRBV30	TRBJ1-2	NA	NA
CASSLARLTVDTEAFF	TGTGCCAGCAGCTTAGCCAGACTAACTGTTGACACTGAAGCTTTCTTT	16	TRBV7-9	TRBJ1-1	NA	NA
CASSLIDISSPLHF	TGCGCCAGCAGCTTAATCGACATCTCCTCACCCCTCCACTTT	14	TRBV5-1	TRBJ1-6	NA	few
CARSLGDRGMNTEAFF	TGTGCCAGAAGCTTAGGGGACAGAGGAATGAACACTGAAGCTTTCTTT	16	TRBV7-5	TRBJ1-1	NA	NA
CASSISTGPNYGYTF	TGTGCCAGCAGCATCTCGACAGGGCCCAACTATGGCTACACCTTC	15	TRBV9	TRBJ1-2	TRBD1	NA
CASRAQGISNYGYTF	TGTGCCAGCAGGGCTCAGGGGATTTCTAACTATGGCTACACCTTC	15	TRBV6-1	TRBJ1-2	NA	NA
CASSQQRAGSYEQYF	TGCGCCAGCAGCCAACAGCGGGCCGGCTCCTACGAGCAGTACTTC	15	TRBV4-3	TRBJ2-7	NA	NA
CASKFRDRGPNYGYTF	TGTGCCAGTAAATTCCGGGACAGGGGGCCCAACTATGGCTACACCTTC	16	TRBV28	TRBJ1-2	TRBD1	NA
CASSSGVHQPQHF	TGTGCCAGCAGCTCCGGTGTTCATCAGCCCCAGCATTTT	13	TRBV7-6	TRBJ1-5	NA	NA
CASSQAEVGQGLSYEQYF	TGCGCCAGCAGCCAAGCAGAGGTCGGACAGGGCCTTTCATACGAGCAGTACTTC	18	TRBV4-3	TRBJ2-7	TRBD1	NA
CASRFGQGGEAFF	TGTGCCAGCAGATTCGGGCAGGGGGGTGAAGCTTTCTTT	13	TRBV6-5	TRBJ1-1	TRBD1	NA
CASSIVRGGDQPQHF	TGTGCCAGTAGTATAGTAAGAGGGGGGGATCAGCCCCAGCATTTT	15	TRBV19	TRBJ1-5	NA	NA
CASSPLSSYSYEQYF	TGTGCCAGCTCACCCTTGAGTTCCTATTCCTACGAGCAGTACTTC	15	TRBV18	TRBJ2-7	NA	NA
CASSEWTQAGNQPQHF	TGTGCCAGCAGTGAGTGGACACAGGCGGGTAATCAGCCCCAGCATTTT	16	TRBV2	TRBJ1-5	NA	NA
CASRRGGDGQPQHF	TGTGCCAGTAGAAGGGGGGGAGACGGTCAGCCCCAGCATTTT	14	TRBV19	TRBJ1-5	NA	NA
CASSSESGLVQPQHF	TGTGCCAGCAGCTCAGAGTCGGGGCTAGTACAGCCCCAGCATTTT	15	TRBV11-2	TRBJ1-5	NA	NA
CASSPDPTGSGELFF	TGTGCCAGCAGCCCCGACCCGACAGGGTCCGGGGAGCTGTTTTTT	15	TRBV14	TRBJ2-2	TRBD1	once
CASSPNRGPNTGELFF	TGTGCCAGCTCACCAAACAGGGGGCCGAACACCGGGGAGCTGTTTTTT	16	TRBV18	TRBJ2-2	TRBD1	NA
CASSYNEVQETQYF	TGTGCCAGCAGCTATAACGAGGTACAAGAGACCCAGTACTTC	14	TRBV5-4	TRBJ2-5	NA	NA
CATSRSRGPGQPQHF	TGTGCCACCAGCAGGTCCCGGGGGCCGGGACAGCCCCAGCATTTT	15	TRBV15	TRBJ1-5	NA	NA
CASGNRPFNEKLFF	TGTGCCAGCGGGAACAGGCCCTTTAATGAAAAACTGTTTTTT	14	TRBV28	TRBJ1-4	NA	NA
CASSQWGLAGDLNTGELFF	TGCGCCAGCAGCCAGTGGGGACTAGCGGGGGACTTAAACACCGGGGAGCTGTTTTTT	19	TRBV4-3	TRBJ2-2	TRBD2	NA
CATDQGNTEAFF	TGTGCCACCGATCAGGGGAACACTGAAGCTTTCTTT	12	TRBV19	TRBJ1-1	NA	NA
CASSSRLGTVNEQYF	TGTGCCAGCAGCTCTCGCCTCGGGACAGTCAACGAGCAGTACTTC	15	TRBV9	TRBJ2-7	TRBD1	NA
CASSPRGGSYNEQFF	TGTGCCAGCAGTCCGCGGGGGGGCTCCTACAATGAGCAGTTCTTC	15	TRBV27	TRBJ2-1	TRBD2	NA
CASTVVMAYEQYF	TGTGCCAGCACGGTTGTAATGGCCTACGAGCAGTACTTC	13	TRBV2	TRBJ2-7	NA	NA
CASTLTRSSGNTIYF	TGTGCCAGCACCCTTACAAGGAGCTCTGGAAACACCATATATTTT	15	TRBV6-6	TRBJ1-3	NA	NA
CASSPLPRQGFGYTF	TGTGCCAGCAGTCCTCTCCCGAGACAGGGCTTTGGCTACACCTTC	15	TRBV11-2	TRBJ1-2	TRBD1	NA
CASSQFRGETEAFF	TGTGCCAGCAGCCAATTTCGGGGTGAAACTGAAGCTTTCTTT	14	TRBV16	TRBJ1-1	NA	NA
CASTSSAGRTEAFF	TGTGCCAGTACTAGCAGTGCGGGGCGCACTGAAGCTTTCTTT	14	TRBV19	TRBJ1-1	NA	NA
CASSQQTGNYGYTF	TGCGCCAGCAGCCAACAAACAGGGAACTATGGCTACACCTTC	14	TRBV4-1	TRBJ1-2	NA	NA
CASSRGRSNQPQHF	TGTGCCAGCAGCCGGGGACGGTCCAATCAGCCCCAGCATTTT	14	TRBV5-6	TRBJ1-5	NA	NA